The clone carrying this TCR beta chain is labeled medium-sized (0.01 to 0.1%). Antigen specificity is unknown. V was clipped by 6 bases and J by 8 bases, with 11 bases between them. This CDR3 region has 11 residues. CDR1 and CDR2 from the germline V gene are WNHNN and SYGVQD (reference sequence). This entry belongs to a study of early T cells in non-severe SARS-CoV-2 infection. Across the whole study: Sequencing input comprised bulk RNA from unsorted whole blood; chain pairing was not available. Findings and caveats of the study: VDJdb matching, biased toward anti-spike CD8 responses, missed private and CD4 specificities.

As part of library construction, unique molecular identifiers were attached to individual cDNA molecules. MiXCR, applied by TCRdb to the 5' RACE reads, yields one record per CDR3 protein. Of 80,000 to 95,000 distinct CDR3 sequences listed, roughly an eighth are singletons. The sequence was obtained from an adult who was a healthcare worker with PCR-confirmed SARS-CoV-2 infection or an uninfected control (not recorded which). The rearrangement links TRBV10-1 to TRBJ2-7; no clear D. The sequencing input was whole blood. The CDR3 is CASSDGTQQYF. CDR3 nucleotide sequence: TGCGCCAGCAGCGACGGTACGCAGCAGTACTTC.